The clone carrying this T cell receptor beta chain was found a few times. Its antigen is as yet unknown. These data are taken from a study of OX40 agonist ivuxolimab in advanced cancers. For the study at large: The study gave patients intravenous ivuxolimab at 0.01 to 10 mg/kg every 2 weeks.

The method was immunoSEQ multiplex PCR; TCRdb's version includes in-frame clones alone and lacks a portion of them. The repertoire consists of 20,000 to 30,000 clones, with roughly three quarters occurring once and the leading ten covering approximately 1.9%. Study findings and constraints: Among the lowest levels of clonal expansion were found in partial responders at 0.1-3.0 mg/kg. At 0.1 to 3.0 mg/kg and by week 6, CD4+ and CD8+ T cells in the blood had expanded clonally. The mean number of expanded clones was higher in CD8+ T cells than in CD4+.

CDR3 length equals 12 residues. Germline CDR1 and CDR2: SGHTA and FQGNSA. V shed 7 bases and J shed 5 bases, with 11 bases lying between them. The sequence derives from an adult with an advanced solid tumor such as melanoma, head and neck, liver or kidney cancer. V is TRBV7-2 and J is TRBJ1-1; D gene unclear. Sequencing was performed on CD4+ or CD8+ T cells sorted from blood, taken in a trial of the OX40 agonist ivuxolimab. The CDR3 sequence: CASNYPRTEAFF. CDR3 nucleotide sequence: TGTGCCAGCAACTACCCTAGGACTGAAGCTTTCTTT. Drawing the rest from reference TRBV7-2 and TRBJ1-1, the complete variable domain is GAGVSQSPSNKVTEKGKDVELRCDPISGHTALYWYRQSLGQGLEFLIYFQGNSAPDKSGLPSDRFSAERTGGSVSTLTIQRTQQEDSAVYLCASNYPRTEAFFGQGTRLTVV.